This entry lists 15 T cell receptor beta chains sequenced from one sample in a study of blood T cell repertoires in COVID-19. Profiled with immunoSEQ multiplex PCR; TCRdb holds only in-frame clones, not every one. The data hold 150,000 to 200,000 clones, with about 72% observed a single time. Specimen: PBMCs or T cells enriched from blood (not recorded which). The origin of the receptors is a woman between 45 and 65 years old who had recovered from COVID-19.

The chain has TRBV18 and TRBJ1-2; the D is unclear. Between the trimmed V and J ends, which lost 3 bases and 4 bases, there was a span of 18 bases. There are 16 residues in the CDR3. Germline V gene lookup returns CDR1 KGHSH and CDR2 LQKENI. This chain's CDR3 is CASSPGRGGLSYGYTF. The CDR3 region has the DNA TGTGCCAGCTCACCCGGCCGGGGTGGGCTTTCCTATGGCTACACCTTC. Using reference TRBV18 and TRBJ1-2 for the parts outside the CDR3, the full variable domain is NAGVMQNPRHLVRRRGQEARLRCSPMKGHSHVYWYRQLPEEGLKFMVYLQKENIIDESGMPKERFSAEFPKEGPSILRIQQVVRGDSAAYFCASSPGRGGLSYGYTFGSGTRLTVV.

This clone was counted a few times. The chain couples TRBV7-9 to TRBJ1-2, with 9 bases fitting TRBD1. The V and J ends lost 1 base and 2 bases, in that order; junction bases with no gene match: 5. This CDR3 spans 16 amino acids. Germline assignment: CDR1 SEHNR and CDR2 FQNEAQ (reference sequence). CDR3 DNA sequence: TGTGCCAGCAGCTTAGACCTGGGACAGGGAAACTATGGCTACACCTTC. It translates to CASSLDLGQGNYGYTF.

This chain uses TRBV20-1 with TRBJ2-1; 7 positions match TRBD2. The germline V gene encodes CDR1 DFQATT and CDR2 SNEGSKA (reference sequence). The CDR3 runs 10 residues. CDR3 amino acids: CTPGGNEQFF. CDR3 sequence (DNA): TGCACCCCGGGAGGCAATGAGCAGTTCTTC.

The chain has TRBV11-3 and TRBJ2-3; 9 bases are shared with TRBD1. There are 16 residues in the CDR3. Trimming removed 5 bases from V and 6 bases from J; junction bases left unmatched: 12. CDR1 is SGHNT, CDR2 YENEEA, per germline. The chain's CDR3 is CASSPRGGTGFDTQYF. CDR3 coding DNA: TGTGCCAGCAGCCCTCGTGGGGGGACAGGGTTTGATACGCAGTATTTT.

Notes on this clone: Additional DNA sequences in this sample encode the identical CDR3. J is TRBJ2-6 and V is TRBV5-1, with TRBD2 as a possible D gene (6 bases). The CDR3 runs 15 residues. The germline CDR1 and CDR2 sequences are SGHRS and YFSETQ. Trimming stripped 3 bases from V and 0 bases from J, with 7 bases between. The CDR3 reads CASSSGDSGANVLTF. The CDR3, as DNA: TGCGCCAGCAGCTCGGGGGACTCTGGGGCCAACGTCCTGACTTTC.

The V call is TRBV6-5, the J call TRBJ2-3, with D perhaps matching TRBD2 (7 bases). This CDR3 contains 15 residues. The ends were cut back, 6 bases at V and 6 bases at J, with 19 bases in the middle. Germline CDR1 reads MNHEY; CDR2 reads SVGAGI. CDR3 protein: CASRPTSGGGDTQYF. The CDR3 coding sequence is TGTGCCAGCAGGCCCACGTCGGGGGGCGGGGATACGCAGTATTTT.

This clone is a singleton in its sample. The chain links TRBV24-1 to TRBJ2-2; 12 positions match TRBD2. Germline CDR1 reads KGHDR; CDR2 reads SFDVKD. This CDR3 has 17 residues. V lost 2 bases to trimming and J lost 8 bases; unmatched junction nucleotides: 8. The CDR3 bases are TGTGCCACCAGTGATTCCCGGACTAGCGGGAAGTTAGGGGAGCTGTTTTTT. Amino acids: CATSDSRTSGKLGELFF.

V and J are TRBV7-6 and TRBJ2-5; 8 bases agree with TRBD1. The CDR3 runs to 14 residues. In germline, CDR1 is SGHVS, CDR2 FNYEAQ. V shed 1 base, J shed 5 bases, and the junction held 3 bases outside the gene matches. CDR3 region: CASSLDRGAETQYF. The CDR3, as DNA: TGTGCCAGCAGCTTAGACAGGGGGGCGGAGACCCAGTACTTC.

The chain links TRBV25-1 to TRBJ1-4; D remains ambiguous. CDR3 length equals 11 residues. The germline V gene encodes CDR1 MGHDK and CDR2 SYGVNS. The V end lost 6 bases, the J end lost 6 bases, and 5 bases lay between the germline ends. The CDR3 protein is CASRLYEKLFF. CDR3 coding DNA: TGTGCCAGCAGATTATATGAAAAACTGTTTTTT.

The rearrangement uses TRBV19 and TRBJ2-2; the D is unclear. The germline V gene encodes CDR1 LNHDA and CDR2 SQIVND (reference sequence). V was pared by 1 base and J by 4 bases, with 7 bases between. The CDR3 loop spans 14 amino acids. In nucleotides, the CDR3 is TGTGCCAGTAGTATAGCGGGTGGCACCGGGGAGCTGTTTTTT. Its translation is CASSIAGGTGELFF.

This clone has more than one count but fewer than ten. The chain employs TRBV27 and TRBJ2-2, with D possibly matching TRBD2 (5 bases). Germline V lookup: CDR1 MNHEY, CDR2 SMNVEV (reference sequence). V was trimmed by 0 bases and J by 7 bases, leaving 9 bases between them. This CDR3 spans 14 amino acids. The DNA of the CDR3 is TGTGCCAGCAGTTTATCGGGCGGGTACGGGGAGCTGTTTTTT. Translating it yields CASSLSGGYGELFF.

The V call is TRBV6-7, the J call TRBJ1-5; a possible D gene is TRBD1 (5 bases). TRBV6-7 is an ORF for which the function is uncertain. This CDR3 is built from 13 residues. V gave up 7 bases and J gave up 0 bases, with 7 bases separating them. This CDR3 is CASNRHSNQPQHF. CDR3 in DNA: TGTGCCAGCAACAGGCATAGCAATCAGCCCCAGCATTTT.

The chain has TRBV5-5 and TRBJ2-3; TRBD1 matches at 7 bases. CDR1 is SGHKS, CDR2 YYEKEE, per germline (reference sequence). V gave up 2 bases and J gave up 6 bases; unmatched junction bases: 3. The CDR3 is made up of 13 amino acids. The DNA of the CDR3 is TGTGCCAGCAGCTTCCGCAGGGGGGATACGCAGTATTTT. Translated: CASSFRRGDTQYF.

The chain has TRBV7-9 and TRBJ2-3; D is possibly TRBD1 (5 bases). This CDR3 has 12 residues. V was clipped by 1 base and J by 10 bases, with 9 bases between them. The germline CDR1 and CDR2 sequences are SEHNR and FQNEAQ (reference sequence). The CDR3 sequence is CASSLGSGPQYF. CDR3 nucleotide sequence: TGTGCCAGCAGCTTAGGGTCAGGGCCGCAGTATTTT.

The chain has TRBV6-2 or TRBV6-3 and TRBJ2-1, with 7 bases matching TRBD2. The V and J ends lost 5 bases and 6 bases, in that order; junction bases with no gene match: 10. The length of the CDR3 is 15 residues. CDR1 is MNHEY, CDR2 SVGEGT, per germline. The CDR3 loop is CASSLFGGSRNEQFF. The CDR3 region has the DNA TGTGCCAGCAGTCTCTTCGGCGGGAGTCGCAATGAGCAGTTCTTC.